The 18 T cell receptor beta chains listed next were all sequenced from one sample in a study of identical twins. TCRdb ran MiXCR on the 5' RACE reads and lists one entry per CDR3 protein. The sample gives around 450,000 distinct CDR3 sequences, 13% to 15% of which show up once; around 0.52% is in the top ten. Separately, the same data were catalogued under a study of yellow fever vaccine responses in identical twins.

Input material: CD4+ T cells sorted from blood. The source is a woman aged 18-30 years in good health.

J is TRBJ2-4 and V is TRBV10-2; 12 bases map to TRBD2. The CDR3 is made up of 19 amino acids. In germline, CDR1 is WSHSY, CDR2 SAAADI. V lost 5 bases, J lost 3 bases, and 14 bases stayed unmatched. As DNA, the CDR3 is TGCGCCAGCAGTCTTCCGGGACTAGCGGGCCAAGCCAACAAAAACATTCAGTACTTC. Translated: CASSLPGLAGQANKNIQYF.

This clonotype has a handful of counts. The V gene is TRBV28, the J gene TRBJ1-2; no firm D call. V dropped 7 bases and J dropped 3 bases, with 9 bases sitting between them. Per germline, CDR1 MDHEN and CDR2 SYDVKM. The CDR3 covers 12 residues. In nucleotides, the CDR3 is TGTGCCAGCAATGCCAAAGACTATGGCTACACCTTC. This encodes CASNAKDYGYTF.

This clonotype turned up a few times. This chain uses TRBV21-1 with TRBJ2-5; the table's TRBD1 call for D was not verified on the DNA. TRBV21-1 is deemed a pseudogene. CDR3 size: 16 residues. CDR3 DNA: TGTGCCAGCAGCAGGTTATCGGACAGCCTCAGAGAGACCCAGTACTTC. Protein sequence: CASSRLSDSLRETQYF.

The CDR3 region is CASSQPGTGRSGELFF. The CDR3 DNA follows: TGTGCCAGCAGCCAGCCCGGGACAGGGAGATCCGGGGAGCTGTTTTTT. V and J are TRBV14 and TRBJ2-2, with TRBD1 identical over 9 bases. Germline V CDR1 and CDR2: SGHDN, FVKESK. CDR3 length: 16 residues. V shed 3 bases, J shed 6 bases, and the junction held 8 bases outside the gene matches.

CDR3 sequence: CASSLRYRGQNIQYF. The CDR3 bases are TGTGCCAGCAGTTTAAGATACAGGGGGCAGAACATTCAGTACTTC. This chain connects TRBV28 to TRBJ2-4, with 9 nucleotides matching TRBD1. Germline V gene lookup returns CDR1 MDHEN and CDR2 SYDVKM. The CDR3 covers 15 residues. V lost 2 bases, J lost 7 bases, and 6 bases stayed unmatched. The full variable domain, its missing parts supplied by reference TRBV28 and TRBJ2-4, is DVKVTQSSRYLVKRTGEKVFLECVQDMDHENMFWYRQDPGLGLRLIYFSYDVKMKEKGDIPEGYSVSREKKERFSLILESASTNQTSMYLCASSLRYRGQNIQYFGAGTRLSVL.

This clonotype has a handful of counts. The chain links TRBV6-2 or TRBV6-3 to TRBJ2-5; TRBD2 agrees at 10 bases. V lost 6 bases to trimming and J lost 0 bases; unmatched junction nucleotides: 4. This CDR3 comprises 15 residues. Germline CDR1 and CDR2: MNHEY and SVGEGT. This chain's CDR3 is CASRERGGYQETQYF. CDR3 sequence (DNA): TGTGCCAGCAGGGAGCGGGGGGGGTACCAAGAGACCCAGTACTTC.

The chain carries TRBV28 and TRBJ2-5; D is perhaps TRBD2 (6 bases). Germline V gene data show CDR1 as MDHEN and CDR2 as SYDVKM. V lost 1 base and J 1 base, leaving 10 bases between the germline ends. This CDR3 contains 15 residues. The CDR3 protein is CASSLSWGVQETQYF. CDR3 coding DNA: TGTGCCAGCAGTTTATCTTGGGGGGTCCAAGAGACCCAGTACTTC.

The chain joins TRBV28 to TRBJ1-5, with D possibly TRBD1 on 5 matching bases. Germline CDR1 reads MDHEN; CDR2 reads SYDVKM. V dropped 2 bases and J dropped 8 bases, with 13 bases sitting between them. This CDR3 comprises 14 residues. CDR3 amino acids: CASSLVGPSKPQHF. The CDR3 DNA follows: TGTGCCAGCAGTTTAGTGGGACCCTCGAAGCCCCAGCATTTT.

This chain connects TRBV4-3 to TRBJ2-7; TRBD2 agrees at 11 bases. The CDR3 consists of 16 residues. The germline V gene encodes CDR1 LGHNA and CDR2 YSLEER. Trimming removed 3 bases from V and 2 bases from J; junction bases left unmatched: 6. CDR3 DNA: TGCGCCAGCAGCCAGGATCTAGCGGGGGGAACCTACGAGCAGTACTTC. Encoded protein: CASSQDLAGGTYEQYF.

At least ten counts were recorded for this clonotype. The chain is built from TRBV4-2 and TRBJ2-3; D remains unclear. CDR1 is LGHNA and CDR2 is YNFKEQ in the germline V gene. The germline V and J ends were trimmed by 0 bases and 4 bases, with 5 bases remaining between them. This CDR3 comprises 13 residues. The CDR3 here is CASSQDPADTQYF. CDR3 nucleotide sequence: TGTGCCAGCAGCCAAGATCCGGCAGATACGCAGTATTTT.

This clonotype has at least ten counts. A junction end diverges from the germline sequence, so it may reflect a read error. The rearrangement joins TRBV7-7 to TRBJ2-1; unclear D gene. The CDR3 length is 13 residues. From germline, CDR1 is SSHAT and CDR2 FNYEAQ (reference sequence). CDR3 sequence: CASSLVRSSEQFF. The CDR3 DNA sequence: TGTGCTAGCAGCTTAGTCAGATCCTCTGAGCAGTTCTTC. The full variable domain, with the rest looked up from reference TRBV7-7 and TRBJ2-1, is GAGVSQSPRYKVTKRGQDVTLRCDPISSHATLYWYQQALGQGPEFLTYFNYEAQPDKSGLPSDRFSAERPEGSISTLTIQRTEQRDSAMYRCASSLVRSSEQFFGPGTRLTVL.

This clonotype was counted a few times. The gene calls are TRBV2 and TRBJ2-3; 9 nucleotides line up with TRBD1. J gave up 0 bases and V 8 bases, and 21 bases lay outside the gene matches. Germline V gene sequence: CDR1 SNHLY, CDR2 FYNNEI. This CDR3 comprises 20 residues. In DNA form, the CDR3 reads TGTGCCAGCCGAAAGGGGCGGACAGGGGAAAACCCCTCTAGCACAGATACGCAGTATTTT. Protein sequence: CASRKGRTGENPSSTDTQYF. Looking up the rest from reference TRBV2 and TRBJ2-3 gives the full variable domain: EPEVTQTPSHQVTQMGQEVILRCVPISNHLYFYWYRQILGQKVEFLVSFYNNEISEKSEIFDDQFSVERPDGSNFTLKIRSTKLEDSAMYFCASRKGRTGENPSSTDTQYFGPGTRLTVL.

The chain uses TRBV18 and TRBJ2-5; no reliable D call. Germline CDR1 KGHSH, CDR2 LQKENI. Trimming shortened V by 3 bases and J by 1 base, and 9 bases separated the two germline ends. The CDR3 has 14 residues. CDR3 protein: CASSPGPSQETQYF. The CDR3 coding sequence is TGTGCCAGCTCACCTGGACCGAGCCAAGAGACCCAGTACTTC.

The rearrangement uses TRBV7-2 and TRBJ1-1; a possible D gene is TRBD1 (5 bases). Germline CDR1 and CDR2: SGHTA and FQGNSA. The length of the CDR3 is 14 residues. V dropped 2 bases and J dropped 1 base, with 8 bases sitting between them. CDR3 sequence reads: CASSLRTQNTEAFF. In nucleotides, the CDR3 is TGTGCCAGCAGCTTACGGACACAGAACACTGAAGCTTTCTTT.

This chain joins TRBV2 and TRBJ1-1; 9 nucleotides agree with TRBD1. Germline CDR1 and CDR2: SNHLY and FYNNEI. This CDR3 has 12 amino acids. V gave up 9 bases and J gave up 10 bases; unmatched junction bases: 9. The CDR3 loop reads CASSVNRGRAFF. CDR3 coding DNA: TGTGCCAGTTCAGTGAACAGGGGGCGAGCTTTCTTT.

In this sample, this clonotype turned up a few times. The V gene is TRBV27, the J gene TRBJ2-1, with D possibly being TRBD2 (5 bases). CDR1 and CDR2 from the germline V gene are MNHEY and SMNVEV (reference sequence). This CDR3 contains 17 residues. Between the trimmed V and J ends, which lost 2 bases and 0 bases, there was a span of 14 bases. CDR3 coding DNA: TGTGCCAGCAGTTTAACCTCGCGGGCTAGCTCCTACAATGAGCAGTTCTTC. Protein sequence: CASSLTSRASSYNEQFF.

The sample holds a few counts of this clonotype. This sequence joins TRBV5-1 and TRBJ1-1; D is perhaps TRBD1 (5 bases). Trimming left V 0 bases short and J 1 base short, with 10 bases between. The CDR3 spans 15 residues. Germline V lookup: CDR1 SGHRS, CDR2 YFSETQ. CDR3 in DNA: TGCGCCAGCAGCTTGGGTGGGGGATGGAACACTGAAGCTTTCTTT. Residues: CASSLGGGWNTEAFF.

This clonotype was seen a few times. The rearrangement uses TRBV5-1 and TRBJ1-6; 7 nucleotides align to TRBD1. This CDR3 contains 17 residues. The V segment lost 0 bases and the J segment 4 bases; nucleotides outside the gene matches: 7. In germline, CDR1 is SGHRS, CDR2 YFSETQ. The CDR3 loop reads CASSLDRGGFYNSPLHF. The CDR3 DNA reads TGCGCCAGCAGCTTGGACAGGGGCGGATTTTATAATTCACCCCTCCACTTT.